The clone carrying this T cell receptor beta chain showed up just a few times. This entry belongs to a study of T cells in Graves' hyperthyroidism and ophthalmopathy. CDR3 length equals 11 residues. Germline V CDR1 and CDR2: ENHRY, SYGVKD. V shed 6 bases and J shed 7 bases, with 7 bases lying between them. Using RNA transcripts as the source, TCR beta CDR3 regions were amplified. The TCR CDR3 was amplified in a first-round RT-PCR using the HTBI primer set. TCRdb reprocessed the multiplex PCR reads via MiXCR and lists one record per CDR3 protein. This sample has approximately 330,000 distinct CDR3 sequences, with 15% to 20% found just once. It was uncontrolled infection, other autoimmune disease, pregnancy or lactation that excluded patients. Together with thyroid ultrasound, orbital computed tomography, serum thyroxine and TRAb, clinical symptoms were used for diagnoses.

This chain links TRBV10-3 with TRBJ2-1; possibly TRBD2 for D (5 bases). The receptor comes from a woman aged 50 to 65 with Graves' hyperthyroidism. Sequencing was done on a sample of blood. The CDR3, as DNA: TGTGCCATCAGGAGGGAAAATGAGCAGTTCTTC. The encoded protein is CAIRRENEQFF.